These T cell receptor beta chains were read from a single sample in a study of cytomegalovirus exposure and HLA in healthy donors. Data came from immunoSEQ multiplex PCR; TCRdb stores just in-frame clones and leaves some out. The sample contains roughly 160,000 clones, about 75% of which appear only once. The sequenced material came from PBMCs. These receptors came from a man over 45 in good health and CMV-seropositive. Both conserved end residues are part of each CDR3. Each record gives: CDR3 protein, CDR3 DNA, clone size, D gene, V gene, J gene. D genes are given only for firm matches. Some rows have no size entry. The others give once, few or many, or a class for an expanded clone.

CASRMTDTQYF	TGTGCCAGCAGGATGACCGATACGCAGTATTTT	NA	NA	TRBV19	TRBJ2-3
CSSSGRQGTTNEKLFF	TGTTCCAGCAGCGGTCGACAGGGTACAACTAATGAAAAACTGTTTTTT	once	TRBD1	TRBV7-9	TRBJ1-4
CASSENRLAGQETQYF	TGTGCCAGCAGTGAAAACAGACTAGCGGGTCAAGAGACCCAGTACTTC	NA	TRBD2	TRBV2	TRBJ2-5
CASSSGTSGGSTDTQYF	TGTGCCAGCAGCTCCGGGACTAGCGGGGGGAGCACAGATACGCAGTATTTT	NA	TRBD2	TRBV7-2	TRBJ2-3
CASSYWASVYNEQFF	TGTGCCAGCAGTTACTGGGCTAGCGTATATAATGAGCAGTTCTTC	few	NA	TRBV6-6	TRBJ2-1
CASSLYSGTGDQPQHF	TGTGCCAGCAGTTTATACTCCGGGACAGGTGATCAGCCCCAGCATTTT	NA	TRBD1	TRBV27	TRBJ1-5
CASSPPGGNTEAFF	TGTGCCAGCTCACCACCAGGGGGGAACACTGAAGCTTTCTTT	NA	NA	TRBV18	TRBJ1-1
CASRQVGASYNEQFF	TGCGCCAGCCGTCAGGTAGGGGCTTCCTACAATGAGCAGTTCTTC	NA	NA	TRBV4-1	TRBJ2-1
CASSLDRTYEQYF	TGCGCCAGCAGCTTGGACAGGACATACGAGCAGTACTTC	NA	NA	TRBV5-1	TRBJ2-7
CVSSEGTSGGMAQYF	TGTGTCAGCAGTGAGGGTACTAGCGGGGGTATGGCGCAGTATTTT	NA	TRBD2	TRBV2	TRBJ2-3
CAAEAPSEQFF	TGTGCCGCGGAGGCCCCAAGTGAGCAGTTCTTC	NA	NA	TRBV30	TRBJ2-1
CASSQAGGDQPQHF	TGCGCCAGCAGCCAAGCGGGGGGCGATCAGCCCCAGCATTTT	NA	NA	TRBV4-3	TRBJ1-5
CASTKGTLSWSVNYGYTF	TGTGCCAGCACCAAAGGGACACTCTCTTGGTCCGTAAACTATGGCTACACCTTC	NA	NA	TRBV9	TRBJ1-2
CASNRLAENTGELFF	TGTGCCAGCAACCGACTAGCGGAGAACACCGGGGAGCTGTTTTTT	NA	TRBD2	TRBV27	TRBJ2-2
CASRRDRASNQPQHF	TGTGCCAGTAGGAGGGATCGGGCTAGCAATCAGCCCCAGCATTTT	NA	NA	TRBV19	TRBJ1-5
CATGMAEAFF	TGTGCCACCGGTATGGCTGAAGCTTTCTTT	NA	NA	TRBV5-8	TRBJ1-1
CASSRLEDSSTGELFF	TGTGCCAGCTCACGATTAGAGGACTCATCCACCGGGGAGCTGTTTTTT	NA	NA	TRBV18	TRBJ2-2
CASSPSGQPNSPLHF	TGTGCCAGCTCACCATCGGGACAGCCAAATTCACCCCTCCACTTT	NA	TRBD1	TRBV18	TRBJ1-6
CASSLTDPGGYTF	TGTGCCAGCAGCTTGACAGACCCAGGGGGCTACACCTTC	NA	NA	TRBV7-2	TRBJ1-2
CASSPQYEQFF	TGTGCCAGCAGCCCCCAGTATGAGCAGTTCTTC	NA	NA	TRBV7-2	TRBJ2-1
CASSFSPSGGRSPLHF	TGTGCCAGCAGCTTTAGCCCTAGCGGGGGGAGATCACCCCTCCACTTT	NA	NA	TRBV7-2	TRBJ1-6
CASSLEGQAQGQPQHF	TGTGCCAGCAGCTTGGAAGGACAGGCCCAAGGGCAGCCCCAGCATTTT	NA	TRBD1	TRBV5-5	TRBJ1-5
CASSARGARTDTQYF	TGTGCCAGCAGTGCTCGGGGGGCGCGTACAGATACGCAGTATTTT	NA	NA	TRBV6-1	TRBJ2-3
CASSSLGAGYGYTF	TGTGCCAGCAGCTCCTTGGGGGCGGGCTATGGCTACACCTTC	NA	NA	TRBV5-5	TRBJ1-2
CASSPAGAWGDTQYF	TGTGCCAGCAGCCCCGCGGGGGCGTGGGGAGATACGCAGTATTTT	NA	NA	TRBV6-5	TRBJ2-3
CASSQAEEEEQYF	TGCGCCAGCAGCCAAGCAGAGGAGGAAGAGCAGTATTTT	NA	NA	TRBV4-1	TRBJ2-3